These 9 T cell receptor beta chains came from one sample sequenced in a study of human T cells and chemical hapten exposure. TCRdb passed the RACE reads through MiXCR, listing each CDR3 protein once. The sample carries 130,000 or so distinct CDR3 sequences, approximately 9% recorded once. Time point noted: healthy volunteer bleed at 2 weeks. Extraction yielded total RNA from whole blood (unfractionated). The sequenced sample was whole blood. The receptor source for this set is a male donor in good health. Some clones in this sample may be carry-over from other donors' samples.

This clonotype was detected ten times or more. The J gene is TRBJ2-7, the V gene TRBV18; 10 nucleotides line up with TRBD1. CDR1 and CDR2 from the germline V gene are KGHSH and LQKENI. The CDR3 totals 14 residues. The V gene end was trimmed by 3 bases and the J gene end by 4 bases; junction bases not matched to a gene: 3. For the CDR3, the DNA is TGTGCCAGCTCACCGGACAGGGGGGGTTACGAGCAGTACTTC. Encoded protein: CASSPDRGGYEQYF.

This clonotype was picked up a small number of times. CDR3 amino acids: CASSFRDAEAFF. The CDR3 region has the DNA TGTGCCAGCAGCTTCCGGGACGCTGAAGCTTTCTTT. The gene calls are TRBV5-6 and TRBJ1-1; maybe TRBD1 (5 bases). The CDR3 spans 12 residues. V lost 2 bases to trimming and J lost 6 bases, with 8 bases between them. Germline V gene data show CDR1 as SGHDT and CDR2 as YYEEEE.

CDR3 bases: TGTGCCAGCTCACCCCAGGGCGGAGGAACTAACTATGGCTACACCTTC. It encodes CASSPQGGGTNYGYTF. This sequence joins TRBV18 and TRBJ1-2, with D perhaps matching TRBD1 (5 bases). Trimming removed 3 bases from V and 0 bases from J, with 14 bases in between. The CDR3 covers 16 residues. CDR1 is KGHSH, CDR2 LQKENI, per germline.

This clonotype was recorded at least ten times. This chain uses TRBV18 with TRBJ1-2, with 8 bases that match TRBD1. Germline assignment: CDR1 KGHSH and CDR2 LQKENI. The CDR3 runs to 14 residues. Trimming cost V 6 bases and J 6 bases; bases outside gene matches: 9. CDR3 region: CASSAAGGADGYTF. The CDR3 DNA reads TGTGCCAGCTCTGCCGCAGGGGGCGCCGATGGCTACACCTTC.

This clonotype was found many times. This chain uses TRBV11-1 with TRBJ1-1; weak D call: TRBD1 (5 bases). The germline V gene has CDR1 SGHAT and CDR2 FQDESV (reference sequence). CDR3 length equals 17 residues. V lost 0 bases and J lost 5, with 19 bases in between. Here the CDR3 DNA reads TGTGCCAGCAGCTTAGCGAGAGTAGGGGCTTTCGGGACTGAAGCTTTCTTT. Amino acids: CASSLARVGAFGTEAFF. The whole variable domain, remainder taken from reference TRBV11-1 and TRBJ1-1, is EAEVAQSPRYKITEKSQAVAFWCDPISGHATLYWYRQILGQGPELLVQFQDESVVDDSQLPKDRFSAERLKGVDSTLKIQPAELGDSAMYLCASSLARVGAFGTEAFFGQGTRLTVV.

The chain uses TRBV12-3 or TRBV12-4 and TRBJ2-2, with D tentatively TRBD1 (6 bases). The CDR3 extends over 18 amino acids. V was cut by 4 bases and J by 3 bases, with 21 bases left in between. CDR3 sequence (DNA): TGTGCCAGCAGTTATTTATCCAGACAGGCGATCTACACCGGGGAGCTGTTTTTT. Translation gives CASSYLSRQAIYTGELFF.

A few counts support this clonotype. The chain couples TRBV7-2 to TRBJ1-1; 8 bases agree with TRBD1. The junction had 3 bases not matched to a gene; V was cut back by 5 bases and J by 1 base. CDR1 and CDR2 from the germline V gene are SGHTA and FQGNSA. The CDR3 has 14 residues. CDR3 sequence reads: CASSIQGGNTEAFF. CDR3 nucleotide sequence: TGTGCCAGCAGCATACAGGGGGGGAACACTGAAGCTTTCTTT.

This rearrangement joins TRBV12-3 or TRBV12-4 to TRBJ2-7, with TRBD2 as a possible D gene (6 bases). V lost 3 bases to trimming and J lost 0 bases, with 15 bases between them. This CDR3 has 16 amino acids. The CDR3 protein is CASSFLGLHLSYEQYF. In DNA form, the CDR3 reads TGTGCCAGCAGTTTCTTGGGACTTCACCTCTCCTACGAGCAGTACTTC.

This clonotype has more than one count but fewer than ten. The chain uses TRBV28 and TRBJ1-5; D gene ambiguous. CDR3 length: 12 amino acids. With 8 bases removed from V and 8 bases from J, the gap between germline ends came to 13 bases. Germline CDR1 is MDHEN and CDR2 is SYDVKM. The DNA of the CDR3 is TGTGCCAGCGAACTCTTTGGGGAGCCCCAGCATTTT. This translates into CASELFGEPQHF.